These T cell receptor beta chains were read from a single sample in a study of beta chain features in type 1 diabetes. Libraries were prepared by immunoSEQ multiplex PCR; TCRdb keeps only in-frame clonotypes and omits some of them. Among 300,000 to 450,000 clones listed, approximately 12% were seen once. The material sequenced was naive CD4+ T cells from blood. Receptors originate from a man aged 18 to 30 in good health. Both conserved end residues are part of each CDR3. Fields, in order: CDR3 length, J gene, V gene, D gene, clone size, CDR3 protein, CDR3 DNA. A D gene is named only where the DNA matches it firmly. Rows may omit the clone size; those that give it use once, few, many or a size class.

>17|TRBJ2-7|TRBV30|TRBD2|.
CAWSALRGGREGHEQYF
TGTGCCTGGAGTGCCCTTCGCGGGGGACGGGAGGGGCACGAGCAGTACTTC
>14|TRBJ2-7|TRBV5-1|.|.
CASSLIAPGREQYF
TGCGCCAGCAGCTTGATAGCGCCCGGGCGGGAGCAGTACTTC
>15|TRBJ2-7|TRBV30|.|.
CAWRNWRQSTYEQYF
TGTGCCTGGAGAAATTGGCGACAGTCTACCTACGAGCAGTACTTC
>13|TRBJ1-1|TRBV19|.|few
CASSNTGDTEAFF
TGTGCCAGTAGTAACACAGGAGACACTGAAGCTTTCTTT
>15|TRBJ2-3|TRBV28|TRBD1|few
CASSFGGTGSDTQYF
TGTGCCAGCAGTTTTGGGGGGACAGGGTCAGATACGCAGTATTTT
>13|TRBJ1-1|TRBV30|.|few
CAWSPDSNTEAFF
TGTGCCTGGAGTCCGGACAGTAACACTGAAGCTTTCTTT
>14|TRBJ1-2|TRBV27|TRBD1|.
CASSPDRRAHGYTF
TGTGCCAGCAGTCCGGACAGGAGGGCGCATGGCTACACCTTC
>13|TRBJ2-5|TRBV28|.|few
CASSFKQGETQYF
TGTGCCAGCAGCTTTAAGCAGGGAGAGACCCAGTACTTC
>15|TRBJ2-5|TRBV28|TRBD2|few
CASSSPREGRETQYF
TGTGCCAGCAGTTCGCCGCGGGAGGGCCGGGAGACCCAGTACTTC
>14|TRBJ2-7|TRBV2|.|few
CASSRDSRKGEQYF
TGTGCCAGCAGTCGGGACTCCAGAAAGGGCGAGCAGTACTTC
>14|TRBJ2-5|TRBV7-2|TRBD1|few
CASSLMGQQETQYF
TGTGCCAGCAGCTTAATGGGACAGCAAGAGACCCAGTACTTC
>16|TRBJ2-5|TRBV11-3|TRBD2|.
CASSSGLAGVGETQYF
TGTGCCAGCAGCTCGGGACTAGCGGGAGTCGGCGAGACCCAGTACTTC
>13|TRBJ2-7|TRBV11-2|TRBD1|few
CASSSRGSYEQYF
TGTGCCAGCAGCTCCAGGGGGTCCTACGAGCAGTACTTC
>17|TRBJ2-1|TRBV7-9|TRBD2|.
CASRSLAGAPSYNEQFF
TGTGCCAGCAGATCGCTAGCGGGGGCCCCTTCCTACAATGAGCAGTTCTTC
>10|TRBJ2-3|TRBV5-4|TRBD2|.
CATGRERRYF
TGTGCCACCGGGCGGGAGCGGCGGTATTTT
>15|TRBJ1-2|TRBV19|.|few
CASSIVQAFGRAYTF
TGTGCCAGTAGTATAGTTCAAGCCTTCGGGAGGGCCTACACCTTC
>13|TRBJ1-4|TRBV19|.|.
CATSGRLGEKLFF
TGTGCGACTTCCGGGAGGCTCGGTGAAAAACTGTTTTTT
>15|TRBJ1-2|TRBV4-2|.|few
CASSQRRTANYGYTF
TGTGCCAGCAGCCAGCGGCGCACTGCTAACTATGGCTACACCTTC
>11|TRBJ2-7|TRBV29-1|.|many
CSIWAHYEQYF
TGCAGCATTTGGGCGCACTACGAGCAGTACTTC
>16|TRBJ2-6|TRBV7-3|.|.
CASSPIGGSGANVLTF
TGTGCCAGCAGCCCGATTGGCGGCTCTGGGGCCAACGTCCTGACTTTC
>16|TRBJ2-1|TRBV9|TRBD1|.
CASSGYRGPTDNEQFF
TGTGCCAGCAGCGGATACAGGGGGCCAACGGACAATGAGCAGTTCTTC
>13|TRBJ2-1|TRBV6-4|TRBD2|.
CASSSAGVNEQFF
TGTGCCAGCAGTTCAGCGGGAGTCAATGAGCAGTTCTTC
>15|TRBJ1-3|TRBV5-1|.|.
CASSSDGGSGNTIYF
TGCGCCAGCAGCTCTGACGGCGGCTCTGGAAACACCATATATTTT
>13|TRBJ2-3|TRBV7-2|.|.
CASSRVRGPTQYF
TGTGCCAGCAGCCGCGTCAGGGGTCCTACGCAGTATTTT
>12|TRBJ2-7|TRBV7-9|TRBD1|.
CASQGVSPTNYF
TGTGCCAGCCAGGGGGTAAGCCCGACGAATTACTTC
>13|TRBJ1-6|TRBV7-9|.|.
CASSSSSVSPLHF
TGTGCCAGCAGCTCGAGTTCGGTTTCACCCCTCCACTTT
>13|TRBJ2-1|TRBV5-1|.|.
CASSGRGYNEQFF
TGCGCCAGCAGTGGCAGGGGATACAATGAGCAGTTCTTC
>13|TRBJ1-2|TRBV6-4|.|few
CASTLKGNYGYTF
TGTGCCAGCACCCTAAAGGGGAACTATGGCTACACCTTC
>20|TRBJ2-4|TRBV29-1|TRBD1|few
CSVDLEEDRGPERVKNIQYF
TGCAGCGTTGACCTCGAAGAGGACAGGGGCCCTGAAAGGGTCAAAAACATTCAGTACTTC
>16|TRBJ2-3|TRBV7-3|TRBD1|few
CASSLPGTGGTDTQYF
TGTGCCAGCAGCTTACCAGGGACAGGGGGGACAGATACGCAGTATTTT
>15|TRBJ2-2|TRBV4-1|TRBD1|.
CASSNTGGSTGELFF
TGCGCCAGCAGCAATACAGGGGGGTCGACCGGGGAGCTGTTTTTT
>14|TRBJ2-3|TRBV5-1|TRBD2|.
CASSLEGGANTQYF
TGCGCCAGCAGCTTGGAGGGAGGGGCAAATACGCAGTATTTT
>15|TRBJ2-5|TRBV2|TRBD1|.
CASSLGQGIQETQYF
TGTGCCAGCAGTTTGGGACAGGGGATTCAAGAGACCCAGTACTTC
>15|TRBJ2-7|TRBV5-4|.|few
CASSMGAASPYEQYF
TGTGCCAGCAGCATGGGGGCGGCTAGCCCCTACGAGCAGTACTTC
>11|TRBJ1-1|TRBV20-1|.|once
CSAVGWTEAFF
TGCAGTGCCGTCGGGTGGACTGAAGCTTTCTTT
>14|TRBJ2-7|TRBV28|TRBD1|few
CASSSGQGSYEQYF
TGTGCCAGCAGTTCGGGACAGGGATCCTACGAGCAGTACTTC
>16|TRBJ2-7|TRBV7-2|.|.
CASSTSTTRDSYEQYF
TGTGCCAGCAGCACAAGCACTACCAGGGACTCCTACGAGCAGTACTTC
>20|TRBJ2-7|TRBV18|.|few
CASSRRPLLASGPSSYEQYF
TGTGCCAGCTCACGACGGCCACTACTAGCTAGTGGTCCCTCCTCCTACGAGCAGTACTTC
>13|TRBJ2-1|TRBV28|.|few
CASSWTALNEQFF
TGTGCCAGCAGTTGGACAGCTTTGAATGAGCAGTTCTTC
>15|TRBJ2-1|TRBV6-4|TRBD1|.
CATSSRGQGKNEQFF
TGTGCCACCTCGAGTAGAGGACAGGGAAAGAATGAGCAGTTCTTC
>15|TRBJ2-1|TRBV11-2|TRBD1|few
CASSLEGTAYNEQFF
TGTGCCAGCAGCTTAGAAGGGACAGCGTACAATGAGCAGTTCTTC
>15|TRBJ1-1|TRBV25-1|.|.
CASSAQGRGNTEAFF
TGTGCCAGCAGTGCCCAAGGAAGGGGGAACACTGAAGCTTTCTTT
>14|TRBJ1-4|TRBV5-1|.|.
CASSDGRANEKLFF
TGCGCCAGCAGCGACGGGAGGGCTAATGAAAAACTGTTTTTT
>16|TRBJ2-7|TRBV14|.|few
CASSQDVTARPNEQYF
TGTGCCAGCAGCCAAGATGTCACAGCCCGCCCAAACGAGCAGTACTTC
>13|TRBJ1-5|TRBV4-2|.|.
CASSQGGFGPQHF
TGTGCCAGCAGCCAAGGCGGGTTTGGGCCCCAGCATTTT
>14|TRBJ2-7|TRBV9|TRBD2|few
CASSVGGLAVEQYF
TGTGCCAGCAGCGTAGGCGGACTAGCCGTCGAGCAGTACTTC
>19|TRBJ2-2|TRBV4-3|.|.
CASSQDLSSGGGPTGELFF
TGCGCCAGCAGCCAAGATCTGAGTAGTGGTGGGGGCCCCACCGGGGAGCTGTTTTTT
>15|TRBJ2-1|TRBV7-2|TRBD2|.
CASSSGLAGGPSQFF
TGTGCCAGCAGCTCGGGACTAGCGGGAGGGCCATCGCAGTTCTTC
>13|TRBJ1-2|TRBV28|.|few
CASSRAVRGGYTF
TGTGCCAGCAGCCGTGCCGTAAGGGGTGGCTACACCTTC
>13|TRBJ2-5|TRBV28|.|.
CASRGGEWETQYF
TGTGCCAGCCGGGGCGGGGAATGGGAGACCCAGTACTTC
>15|TRBJ2-3|TRBV12-5|TRBD2|.
CASGTSGRNTDTQYF
TGTGCTAGTGGTACTAGCGGGAGGAACACAGATACGCAGTATTTT